This T cell receptor (beta chain) was sequenced during a study of cytomegalovirus exposure and HLA in healthy donors. Overall study results and limits: HLA-A and HLA-B allele assignments for most subjects were reportedly predicted accurately using TCR beta sequences. When presence/absence was analysed, sequencing depth was taken to be roughly uniform across donors. Common viral pathogens were later found to be apparently linked to several of the most significant clusters. Some TCR beta chains (around 160 of them) were listed as cytomegalovirus-associated.

Germline-derived CDR1 and CDR2 are SQVTM and ANQGSEA. Trimming cost V 0 bases and J 3 bases; bases outside gene matches: 1. This CDR3 comprises 13 residues. Concerning this clone itself: Its antigen is as yet unknown.

The PCR made use of 60 Vbeta and 13 Jbeta primers. Only in-frame clones appear in the TCRdb table, and some are missing; sequencing was by immunoSEQ multiplex PCR. The sample contains around 190,000 clones, 70% to 75% of which appear only once. The TCR was taken from a man aged 25-45 years in good health and CMV-seropositive. V gene TRBV29-1 combines with J gene TRBJ1-2; 7 positions match TRBD1. Material: PBMCs. The CDR3 coding sequence is TGCAGCGTTGAAGATCAGGGGGACTATGGCTACACCTTC. This translates into CSVEDQGDYGYTF.